Presented here are 24 T cell receptor beta chains from one specimen sequenced in a study of T-cell memory formation after mild COVID-19. TCRdb recomputed calls from the 5' RACE reads with MiXCR, one row per CDR3 protein. The sample yields about 360,000 distinct CDR3 sequences, 13% to 15% seen once. The specimen sequenced was PBMCs or a T cell subset sorted from them (not recorded which). All receptors come from a man aged 18-30 years who had mild COVID-19 (a few samples of this study predate the infection). Cell type and time point are not known.

There are a few counts of this clonotype. This chain joins TRBV9 and TRBJ1-1, with 9 bases that match TRBD1. Germline CDR1 and CDR2: SGDLS and YYNGEE. This CDR3 has 15 residues. V was clipped by 4 bases and J by 1 base; unmatched bases: 5. The CDR3 region is CASSPLTGGNTEAFF. CDR3 bases: TGTGCCAGCAGCCCCTTGACAGGGGGGAACACTGAAGCTTTCTTT.

This clonotype has at least ten counts. The chain carries TRBV5-1 and TRBJ2-5; D is uncertain. This CDR3 is 12 amino acids long. CDR1 is SGHRS, CDR2 YFSETQ, per germline. The ends were cut back, 0 bases at V and 5 bases at J, with 5 bases in the middle. CDR3 DNA sequence: TGCGCCAGCAGCTTGGACGGGGAGACCCAGTACTTC. It is translated as CASSLDGETQYF.

The chain joins TRBV20-1 to TRBJ1-1; the match to TRBD1 covers 7 bases. V gave up 6 bases and J gave up 7 bases; unmatched junction bases: 5. The germline V gene encodes CDR1 DFQATT and CDR2 SNEGSKA (reference sequence). The CDR3 totals 11 residues. Here the CDR3 DNA reads TGCAGTGCGTGGACAGGAGATGAAGCTTTCTTT. Translation: CSAWTGDEAFF.

This clonotype was detected only a few times. The J gene is TRBJ1-1, the V gene TRBV6-2 or TRBV6-3; no reliable D call. The CDR3 loop spans 12 amino acids. V shed 4 bases and J shed 10 bases, with 13 bases lying between them. CDR1 is MNHEY, CDR2 SVGEGT, per germline. In DNA form, the CDR3 reads TGTGCCAGCAGTTCCCCAGCAGGATCAGCTTTCTTT. Translation: CASSSPAGSAFF.

This clonotype has at least ten counts. V and J are TRBV5-1 and TRBJ2-1, with 8 bases identical to TRBD1. Per germline, CDR1 SGHRS and CDR2 YFSETQ. Trimming at V came to 4 bases and at J to 3 bases, leaving 6 bases not matched to a gene. This CDR3 spans 15 amino acids. The CDR3 DNA reads TGCGCCAGCAGCCGAGACACAGGGGGCTACAATGAGCAGTTCTTC. Its translation is CASSRDTGGYNEQFF.

V usage is TRBV2 and J usage is TRBJ1-4; D is unresolved. Per germline, CDR1 SNHLY and CDR2 FYNNEI. With 3 bases removed from V and 0 bases from J, the gap between germline ends came to 8 bases. The length of the CDR3 is 15 residues. The CDR3 region is CASSDTTTTNEKLFF. The CDR3 nucleotides are TGTGCCAGCAGTGACACTACAACAACTAATGAAAAACTGTTTTTT.

This clonotype was seen only a few times. The J gene is TRBJ1-1, the V gene TRBV7-9, with D possibly matching TRBD1 (6 bases). The CDR3 consists of 15 residues. Per the germline V gene, CDR1 is SEHNR and CDR2 is FQNEAQ (reference sequence). V was shortened by 4 bases and J by 7 bases, with 19 bases between the two germline ends. CDR3: CASSSNPGHRYEAFF. The CDR3 DNA follows: TGTGCCAGCAGCTCTAATCCGGGACATCGCTATGAAGCTTTCTTT.

This clonotype has only a few counts. The V call is TRBV7-3, the J call TRBJ2-1, with 12 bases that match TRBD2. CDR1 is SGHTA and CDR2 is FQGTGA in the germline V gene. The junction had 9 bases not matched to a gene; V was cut back by 5 bases and J by 4 bases. The CDR3 covers 17 residues. DNA for the CDR3: TGTGCCAGCAGCGCGTCCGGGACTAGCGGGCGGTACAATGAGCAGTTCTTC. Its protein is CASSASGTSGRYNEQFF. Combining the CDR3 with reference TRBV7-3 and TRBJ2-1 gives the whole variable domain GAGVSQTPSNKVTEKGKYVELRCDPISGHTALYWYRQSLGQGPEFLIYFQGTGAADDSGLPNDRFFAVRPEGSVSTLKIQRTERGDSAVYLCASSASGTSGRYNEQFFGPGTRLTVL.

This chain connects TRBV28 to TRBJ2-7; tentative D call: TRBD1 (5 bases). V was trimmed by 6 bases and J by 6 bases, leaving 21 bases between them. The CDR3 totals 15 residues. CDR1 MDHEN and CDR2 SYDVKM come from the germline V gene. The CDR3: CASRSNMKGRAEQYV. The CDR3 DNA reads TGTGCCAGCAGGTCGAATATGAAGGGGCGCGCCGAGCAGTACGTC.

The chain recombines TRBV20-1 with TRBJ1-2; D unresolved. CDR1 is DFQATT and CDR2 is SNEGSKA in the germline V gene (reference sequence). Trimming stripped 0 bases from V and 7 bases from J, with 9 bases between. This CDR3 has 12 residues. As DNA, the CDR3 is TGCAGTGCTAGAGATCAGAATTTTGGCTACACCTTC. It translates to CSARDQNFGYTF.

The chain is built from TRBV20-1 and TRBJ2-5; D tentatively fits TRBD1 or TRBD2 (6 bases each). Germline V gives CDR1 DFQATT, CDR2 SNEGSKA (reference sequence). The germline V and J ends were trimmed by 5 bases and 2 bases, with 15 bases remaining between them. CDR3 size: 14 residues. The CDR3 protein is CSALRGLAQETQYF. CDR3 DNA sequence: TGCAGTGCTCTACGGGGGCTAGCTCAAGAGACCCAGTACTTC.

This clonotype was observed a single time. CDR3 DNA sequence: TGTGCCATCCGAGGGGCAGATACGCAGTATTTT. This translates into CAIRGADTQYF. V is TRBV7-9 and J is TRBJ2-3; D tentatively fits TRBD1 or TRBD2 (5 bases each). CDR1 and CDR2 (germline): SEHNR, FQNEAQ (reference sequence). This CDR3 region has 11 residues. Trimming stripped 10 bases from V and 4 bases from J, with 9 bases between.

The J gene is TRBJ1-4, the V gene TRBV7-9; TRBD1 matches at 7 bases. V dropped 6 bases and J dropped 0; count of bases not matched to a gene: 7. Germline V gene lookup returns CDR1 SEHNR and CDR2 FQNEAQ (reference sequence). The CDR3 contains 16 residues. CDR3 amino acids: CASRRQGVATNEKLFF. The CDR3 region has the DNA TGTGCCAGCAGGCGACAGGGTGTAGCAACTAATGAAAAACTGTTTTTT.

The V gene is TRBV7-2, the J gene TRBJ2-2; a possible D gene is TRBD2 (6 bases). Trimming removed 3 bases at V and 5 bases at J, with 13 bases between. Germline-derived CDR1 and CDR2 are SGHTA and FQGNSA. The CDR3 contains 15 residues. Here the CDR3 DNA reads TGTGCCAGCAGCTTCCAGCACGGACTAACCGGGGAGCTGTTTTTT. Its protein product is CASSFQHGLTGELFF. The entire variable domain, with the rest obtained from reference TRBV7-2 and TRBJ2-2, is as follows: GAGVSQSPSNKVTEKGKDVELRCDPISGHTALYWYRQSLGQGLEFLIYFQGNSAPDKSGLPSDRFSAERTGGSVSTLTIQRTQQEDSAVYLCASSFQHGLTGELFFGEGSRLTVL.

This chain uses TRBV9 with TRBJ2-1; D unresolved. The length of the CDR3 is 12 residues. V was shortened by 3 bases and J by 5 bases, with 6 bases between the two germline ends. CDR1 and CDR2 from the germline V gene are SGDLS and YYNGEE. The CDR3 sequence: CASSASHNEQFF. CDR3 nucleotides: TGTGCCAGCAGCGCGTCTCACAATGAGCAGTTCTTC.

V gene TRBV27 combines with J gene TRBJ2-7, with D hard to call. V shed 3 bases and J shed 6 bases, with 6 bases lying between them. The CDR3 is 11 residues long. Germline CDR1 MNHEY, CDR2 SMNVEV (reference sequence). The CDR3 sequence is CASSFAAEQYF. The CDR3 DNA is TGTGCCAGCAGTTTCGCGGCCGAGCAGTACTTC.

In this sample, this clonotype turned up a few times. V gene TRBV5-1 combines with J gene TRBJ2-1; 11 bases map to TRBD2. In germline, CDR1 is SGHRS, CDR2 YFSETQ. J was trimmed by 7 bases and V by 5 bases; bases with no gene match: 5. This CDR3 spans 14 amino acids. CDR3 bases: TGCGCCAGCAGTAGCGGGGGGGCCGCGAATGAGCAGTTCTTC. This gives the protein CASSSGGAANEQFF.

In this sample, this clonotype turned up a few times. The V call is TRBV20-1, the J call TRBJ1-3, with D maybe TRBD1 (5 bases). The CDR3 sequence is 13 residues long. The germline V gene encodes CDR1 DFQATT and CDR2 SNEGSKA (reference sequence). The V end was cut by 0 bases, the J end by 7 bases, with 10 bases between. In DNA, the CDR3 is TGCAGTGCTAGAGAGGACAATACGAACACCATATATTTT. Residues: CSAREDNTNTIYF.

The CDR3 nucleotides read TGCAGTGGGGCCTTAGGGTCGGGTCAGCCCCAGCATTTT. The encoded protein is CSGALGSGQPQHF. The chain combines TRBV20-1 with TRBJ1-5; D not resolved. Trimming cost V 7 bases and J 6 bases, with 16 bases left between them. CDR1 is DFQATT, CDR2 SNEGSKA, per germline (reference sequence). The CDR3 is 13 residues long.

V and J are TRBV7-2 and TRBJ1-2; possibly TRBD1 for D (6 bases). Trimming removed 0 bases from V and 5 bases from J, with 13 bases in between. In germline, CDR1 is SGHTA, CDR2 FQGNSA. The CDR3 has 15 amino acids. Here the CDR3 reads CASSLAAGVWYGYTF. DNA for the CDR3: TGTGCCAGCAGCTTAGCGGCAGGGGTATGGTATGGCTACACCTTC.

The chain recombines TRBV3-1 with TRBJ2-2, with D perhaps assigned TRBD1 or TRBD2 (5 bases each). V lost 1 base to trimming and J lost 4 bases, with 10 bases between them. CDR3 length: 15 amino acids. Germline-derived CDR1 and CDR2 are LGHDT and YNNKEL (reference sequence). The DNA for the CDR3 is TGTGCCAGCAGCCAAGGGGGACCGGCCACCGGGGAGCTGTTTTTT. This sequence encodes CASSQGGPATGELFF.

A few counts support this clonotype. The chain has TRBV18 and TRBJ2-7; weak D call: TRBD1 (6 bases). The V end lost 6 bases, the J end lost 2 bases, and 14 bases lay between the germline ends. Germline V gene data show CDR1 as KGHSH and CDR2 as LQKENI. This CDR3 is built from 14 residues. The CDR3 reads CASSLQGFTYEQYV. In DNA, the CDR3 is TGTGCCAGCTCGCTACAGGGTTTTACCTACGAGCAGTACGTC.

This clonotype was detected only a few times. The chain uses TRBV4-1 and TRBJ1-1, with D unresolved. This CDR3 has 17 amino acids. The V end was cut by 1 base, the J end by 0 bases, with 15 bases between. Per germline, CDR1 MGHRA and CDR2 YSYEKL. DNA for the CDR3: TGCGCCAGCAGCCAAGGGTTCCCGGCAGGTTTGAACACTGAAGCTTTCTTT. Its translation: CASSQGFPAGLNTEAFF.

V gene TRBV5-1 combines with J gene TRBJ2-6, with TRBD2 matching over 9 bases. J was trimmed by 6 bases and V by 6 bases; bases with no gene match: 7. The germline V gene has CDR1 SGHRS and CDR2 YFSETQ. CDR3 size: 15 residues. CDR3 amino acids: CASTWRGGEANVLTF. In DNA form, the CDR3 reads TGCGCCAGCACCTGGCGGGGGGGAGAGGCCAACGTCCTGACTTTC.